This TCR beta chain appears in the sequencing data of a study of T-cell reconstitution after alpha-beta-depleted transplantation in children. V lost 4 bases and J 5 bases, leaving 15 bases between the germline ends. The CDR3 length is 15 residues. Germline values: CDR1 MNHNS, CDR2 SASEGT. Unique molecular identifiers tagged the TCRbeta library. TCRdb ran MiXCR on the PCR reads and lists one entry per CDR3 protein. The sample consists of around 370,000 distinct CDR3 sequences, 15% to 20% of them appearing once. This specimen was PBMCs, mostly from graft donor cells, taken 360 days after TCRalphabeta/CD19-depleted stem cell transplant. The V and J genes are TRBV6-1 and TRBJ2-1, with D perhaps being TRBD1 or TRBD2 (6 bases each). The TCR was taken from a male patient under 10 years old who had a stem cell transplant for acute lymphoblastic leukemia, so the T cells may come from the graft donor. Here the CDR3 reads CASSVWGAGNNEQFF. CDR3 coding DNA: TGTGCCAGCAGTGTTTGGGGGGCTGGGAACAATGAGCAGTTCTTC.